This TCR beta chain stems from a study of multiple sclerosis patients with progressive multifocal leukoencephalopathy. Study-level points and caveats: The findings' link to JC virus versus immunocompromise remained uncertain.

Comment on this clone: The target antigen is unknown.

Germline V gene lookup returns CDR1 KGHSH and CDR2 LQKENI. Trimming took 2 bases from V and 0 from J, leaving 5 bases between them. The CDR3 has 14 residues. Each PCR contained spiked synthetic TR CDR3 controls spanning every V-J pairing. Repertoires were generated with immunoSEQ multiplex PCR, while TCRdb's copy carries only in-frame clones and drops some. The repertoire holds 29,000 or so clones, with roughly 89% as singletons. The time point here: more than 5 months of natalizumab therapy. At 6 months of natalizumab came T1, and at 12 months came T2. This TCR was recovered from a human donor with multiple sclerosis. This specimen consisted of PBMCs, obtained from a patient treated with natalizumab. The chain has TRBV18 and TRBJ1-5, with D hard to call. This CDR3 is CASSPVDSNQPQHF. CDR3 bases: TGTGCCAGCTCACCAGTAGATAGCAATCAGCCCCAGCATTTT.